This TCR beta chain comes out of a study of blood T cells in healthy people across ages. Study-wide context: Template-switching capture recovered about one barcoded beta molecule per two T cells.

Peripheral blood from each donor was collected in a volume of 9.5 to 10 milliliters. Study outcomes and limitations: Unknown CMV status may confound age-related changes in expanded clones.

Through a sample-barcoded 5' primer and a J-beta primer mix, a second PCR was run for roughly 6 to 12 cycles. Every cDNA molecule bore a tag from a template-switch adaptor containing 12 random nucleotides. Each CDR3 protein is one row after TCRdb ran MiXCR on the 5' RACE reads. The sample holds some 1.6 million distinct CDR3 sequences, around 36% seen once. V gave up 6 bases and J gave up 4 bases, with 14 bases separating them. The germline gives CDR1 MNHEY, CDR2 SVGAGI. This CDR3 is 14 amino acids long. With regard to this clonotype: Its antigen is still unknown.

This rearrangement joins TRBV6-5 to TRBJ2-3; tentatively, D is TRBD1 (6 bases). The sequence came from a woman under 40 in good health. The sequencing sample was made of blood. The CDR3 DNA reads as TGTGCCAGCAGCGGCGGCAGGGGACCAGATACGCAGTATTTT. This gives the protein CASSGGRGPDTQYF.